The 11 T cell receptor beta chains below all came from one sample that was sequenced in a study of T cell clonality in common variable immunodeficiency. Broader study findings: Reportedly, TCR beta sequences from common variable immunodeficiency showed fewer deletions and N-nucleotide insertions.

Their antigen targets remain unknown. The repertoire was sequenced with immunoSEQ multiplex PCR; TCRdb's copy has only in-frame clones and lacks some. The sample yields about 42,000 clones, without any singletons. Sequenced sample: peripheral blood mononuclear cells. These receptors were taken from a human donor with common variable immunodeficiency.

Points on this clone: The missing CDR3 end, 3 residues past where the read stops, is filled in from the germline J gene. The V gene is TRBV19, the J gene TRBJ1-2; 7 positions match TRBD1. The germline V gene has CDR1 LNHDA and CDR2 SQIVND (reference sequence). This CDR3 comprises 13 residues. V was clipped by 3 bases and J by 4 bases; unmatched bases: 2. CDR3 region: CASSIGTAYGYTF. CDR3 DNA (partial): TGTGCCAGTAGTATTGGGACAGCCTATGGC.

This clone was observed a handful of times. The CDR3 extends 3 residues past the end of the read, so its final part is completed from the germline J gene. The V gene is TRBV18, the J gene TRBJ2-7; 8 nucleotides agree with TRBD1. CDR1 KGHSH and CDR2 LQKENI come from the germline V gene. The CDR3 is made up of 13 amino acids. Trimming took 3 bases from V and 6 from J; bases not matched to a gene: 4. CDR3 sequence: CASSPDRGREQYF. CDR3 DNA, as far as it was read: TGTGCCAGCTCACCTGACAGGGGTCGCGAG. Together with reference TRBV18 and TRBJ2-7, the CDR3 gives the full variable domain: NAGVMQNPRHLVRRRGQEARLRCSPMKGHSHVYWYRQLPEEGLKFMVYLQKENIIDESGMPKERFSAEFPKEGPSILRIQQVVRGDSAAYFCASSPDRGREQYFGPGTRLTVT.

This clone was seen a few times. The part of the CDR3 DNA that was read is TGTGCCAGCAGCTCGCACAGGGGTAACTATGGC. As protein: CASSSHRGNYG. The entire CDR3 is CASSSHRGNYGYTF. The rearrangement uses TRBV7-2 and TRBJ1-2, with 7 bases aligning to TRBD1. With the read ending 3 residues before the CDR3 end, the germline J gene is used to fill in that end. The CDR3 totals 14 residues. Germline CDR1 is SGHTA and CDR2 is FQGNSA. V shed 4 bases and J 1 base; nucleotides not matched to a gene: 3.

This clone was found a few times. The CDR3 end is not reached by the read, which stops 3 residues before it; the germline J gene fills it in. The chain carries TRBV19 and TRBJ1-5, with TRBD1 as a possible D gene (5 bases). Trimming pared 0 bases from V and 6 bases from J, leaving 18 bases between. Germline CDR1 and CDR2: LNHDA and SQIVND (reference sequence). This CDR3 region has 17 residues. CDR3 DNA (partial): TGTGCCAGTAGTATAGATCTGAGGCAGGGATTCGTTCAGCCC. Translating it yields CASSIDLRQGFVQP. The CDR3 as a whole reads CASSIDLRQGFVQPQHF.

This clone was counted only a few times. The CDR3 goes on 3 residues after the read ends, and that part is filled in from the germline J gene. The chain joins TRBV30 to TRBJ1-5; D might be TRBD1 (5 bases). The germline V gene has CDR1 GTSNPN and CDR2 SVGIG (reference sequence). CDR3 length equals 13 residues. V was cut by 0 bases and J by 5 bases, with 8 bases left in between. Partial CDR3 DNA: TGTGCCTGGAGTGTAGGAGGGGATCAGCCC. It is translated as CAWSVGGDQP. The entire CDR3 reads CAWSVGGDQPQHF.

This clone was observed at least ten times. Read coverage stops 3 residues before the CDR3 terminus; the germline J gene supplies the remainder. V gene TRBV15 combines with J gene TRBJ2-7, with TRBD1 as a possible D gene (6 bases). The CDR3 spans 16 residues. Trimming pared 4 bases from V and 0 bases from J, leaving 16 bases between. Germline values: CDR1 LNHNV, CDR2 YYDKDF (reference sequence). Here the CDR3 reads CATSKGHTTTSYEQYF. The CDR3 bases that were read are TGTGCCACCAGCAAGGGACACACGACCACCTCCTACGAG.

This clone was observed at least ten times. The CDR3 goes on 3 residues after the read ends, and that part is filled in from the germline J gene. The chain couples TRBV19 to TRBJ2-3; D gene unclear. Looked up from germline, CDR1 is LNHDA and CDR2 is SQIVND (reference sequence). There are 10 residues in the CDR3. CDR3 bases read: TGTGCCACTTTTGGCCCGCCG. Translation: CATFGPP. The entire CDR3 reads CATFGPPQYF.

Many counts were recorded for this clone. CDR3: CSVPDRDHQETQYF. CDR3 DNA (partial): TGCAGCGTTCCCGACAGGGATCATCAAGAGACC. The chain recombines TRBV29-1 with TRBJ2-5; 7 bases map to TRBD1. The read halts 3 residues ahead of the CDR3 end, with the missing end drawn from the germline J gene. Germline trimming cut 5 bases from V and 2 bases from J; bases unmatched to any gene: 8. The V gene's germline CDR1 is SQVTM and CDR2 ANQGSEA. This CDR3 spans 14 amino acids.

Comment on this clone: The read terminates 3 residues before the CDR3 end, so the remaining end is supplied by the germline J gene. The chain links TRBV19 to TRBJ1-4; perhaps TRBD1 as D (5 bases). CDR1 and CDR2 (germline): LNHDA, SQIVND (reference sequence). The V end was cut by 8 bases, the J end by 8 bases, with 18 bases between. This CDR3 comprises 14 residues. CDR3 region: CASGSYEGNEKLFF. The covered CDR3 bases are TGTGCCAGTGGTTCATACGAGGGGAACGAAAAA.

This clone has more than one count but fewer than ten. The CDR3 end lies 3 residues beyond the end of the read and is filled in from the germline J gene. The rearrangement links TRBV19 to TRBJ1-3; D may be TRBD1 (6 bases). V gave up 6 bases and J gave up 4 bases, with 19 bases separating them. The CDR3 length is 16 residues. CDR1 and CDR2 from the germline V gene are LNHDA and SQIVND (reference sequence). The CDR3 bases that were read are TGTGCCAGTAGAGTCGATCTCGGGGGGCGAGGAAACACC. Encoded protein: CASRVDLGGRGNT. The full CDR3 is CASRVDLGGRGNTIYF. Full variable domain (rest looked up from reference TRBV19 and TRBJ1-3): DGGITQSPKYLFRKEGQNVTLSCEQNLNHDAMYWYRQDPGQGLRLIYYSQIVNDFQKGDIAEGYSVSREKKESFPLTVTSAQKNPTAFYLCASRVDLGGRGNTIYFGEGSWLTVV.

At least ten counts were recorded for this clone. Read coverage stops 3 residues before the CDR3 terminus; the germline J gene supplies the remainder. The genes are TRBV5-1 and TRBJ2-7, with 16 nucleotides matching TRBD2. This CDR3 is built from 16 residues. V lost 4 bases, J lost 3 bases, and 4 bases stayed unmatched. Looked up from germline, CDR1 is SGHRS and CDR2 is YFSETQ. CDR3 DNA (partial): TGCGCCAGCAGCAGAGGGACTAGCGGGAGGGGCTACGAG. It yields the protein CASSRGTSGRGYE. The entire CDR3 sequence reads CASSRGTSGRGYEQYF. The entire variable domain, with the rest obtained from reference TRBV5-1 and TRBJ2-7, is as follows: KAGVTQTPRYLIKTRGQQVTLSCSPISGHRSVSWYQQTPGQGLQFLFEYFSETQRNKGNFPGRFSGRQFSNSRSEMNVSTLELGDSALYLCASSRGTSGRGYEQYFGPGTRLTVT.